In its sample, the clone carrying this T cell receptor beta chain was seen many times. The antigen is not known. From 15-18 subjects, over 200 million TCR-beta sequences were obtained in each sequencing run. TCRdb analysed the 5' RACE reads with MiXCR anew, one entry per CDR3 protein. The sample lists about 50,000 distinct CDR3 sequences; 16% were seen once. PBMCs stored at -80 C, numbering 2 million, were the origin of the unsorted libraries. These data come from a study of neurological immune-mediated disorders. This CDR3 is built from 13 residues. The ends were cut back, 3 bases at V and 2 bases at J, with 8 bases in the middle. The germline V gene encodes CDR1 SGHRS and CDR2 YFSETQ. Study observations and caveats: None of the CDR3 amino acid sequences of expanded clones were shared across subjects, and this suggested private repertoires in all groups.

Sequenced: PBMCs. The TCR was taken from a man between 60 and 75 years old in good health. This sequence joins TRBV5-1 and TRBJ1-1; D gene ambiguous. The CDR3 loop reads CASSSVLNTEAFF. For the CDR3, the DNA is TGCGCCAGCAGCTCGGTCCTTAACACTGAAGCTTTCTTT.